A single sample gave rise to the 27 T cell receptor beta chains below, sequenced in a study of cytomegalovirus exposure and HLA in healthy donors. PCR was performed using 60 Vbeta and 13 Jbeta primers. The protocol was immunoSEQ multiplex PCR, while the TCRdb copy is restricted to in-frame clones and leaves out a portion. The sample has about 110,000 clones, 65% to 80% seen once. The sample comprised PBMCs. The source of these receptors is a young man in good health and CMV-seropositive.

This clone was detected only a few times. The chain carries TRBV6-5 and TRBJ1-3; no reliable D call. The V gene lost 11 bases and the J gene lost 0 bases, with 8 bases spanning the gap. CDR3 length equals 12 residues. CDR1 and CDR2 (germline): MNHEY, SVGAGI. For the CDR3, the DNA is TGTGCCGTCCAGGCCTCTGGAAACACCATATATTTT. It yields the protein CAVQASGNTIYF.

The genes are TRBV28 and TRBJ2-7, with unresolved D. Between the trimmed V and J ends, which lost 6 bases and 4 bases, there was a span of 19 bases. The CDR3 is 15 amino acids. Germline lookup yields CDR1 MDHEN and CDR2 SYDVKM. In nucleotides, the CDR3 is TGTGCCAGCAGCTCGCGAGGCCTTCTTTTTTACGAGCAGTACTTC. This translates into CASSSRGLLFYEQYF.

This clone has a handful of counts. The J gene is TRBJ2-1, the V gene TRBV4-2; D may be TRBD1 (6 bases). The germline CDR1 and CDR2 sequences are LGHNA and YNFKEQ. CDR3 length equals 15 residues. Between the trimmed V and J ends, which lost 5 bases and 2 bases, there was a span of 13 bases. For the CDR3, the DNA is TGTGCCAGCAGCTTGGGGGCCAATGCCTACAATGAGCAGTTCTTC. Residues: CASSLGANAYNEQFF.

The V gene is TRBV5-6, the J gene TRBJ2-3; TRBD2 aligns across 9 bases. This CDR3 has 16 residues. CDR1 is SGHDT, CDR2 YYEEEE, per germline. Trimming removed 2 bases from V and 0 bases from J; junction bases left unmatched: 4. CDR3 DNA sequence: TGTGCCAGCAGCTTCGCTAGCGGGGATAGCACAGATACGCAGTATTTT. Its protein is CASSFASGDSTDTQYF.

The chain employs TRBV5-1 and TRBJ1-4; 7 bases agree with TRBD1. Germline-derived CDR1 and CDR2 are SGHRS and YFSETQ. CDR3 length: 14 amino acids. The trim removed 0 bases at V and 8 bases at J, leaving 4 bases unmatched. The CDR3, as DNA: TGCGCCAGCAGCTTGGAACAGGGGAGGGAAAAACTGTTTTTT. Its translation: CASSLEQGREKLFF.

The chain couples TRBV4-1 to TRBJ2-7, with 8 bases lining up with TRBD1. V was pared by 0 bases and J by 0 bases, with 10 bases of the junction left unmatched. Looked up from germline, CDR1 is MGHRA and CDR2 is YSYEKL. This CDR3 is built from 18 residues. As DNA, the CDR3 is TGCGCCAGCAGCCAAGATGTAGAAAGGCAGGGGGCCTCCTACGAGCAGTACTTC. As protein: CASSQDVERQGASYEQYF.

This chain uses TRBV4-1 with TRBJ2-1, with a possible D match to TRBD1 (7 bases). Germline lookup yields CDR1 MGHRA and CDR2 YSYEKL. The V end was cut by 6 bases, the J end by 0 bases, with 18 bases between. The CDR3 has 17 amino acids. As DNA, the CDR3 is TGCGCCAGCAGTAGGGGGCCAATCGGGAGCTCCTACAATGAGCAGTTCTTC. This sequence encodes CASSRGPIGSSYNEQFF.

This clone occurred a few times. This chain uses TRBV9 with TRBJ2-5; the D is unclear. This CDR3 comprises 11 residues. The germline V and J ends were trimmed by 3 bases and 2 bases, with 2 bases remaining between them. Germline CDR1 SGDLS, CDR2 YYNGEE. CDR3 coding DNA: TGTGCCAGCAGCGCACAAGAGACCCAGTACTTC. Translating it yields CASSAQETQYF.

This clone appeared a single time. The CDR3 region is CASSQVGQENTGELFF. The CDR3 DNA reads as TGCGCCAGCAGCCAAGTAGGACAGGAGAACACCGGGGAGCTGTTTTTT. The chain recombines TRBV4-1 with TRBJ2-2, with 7 bases aligning to TRBD1. CDR1 and CDR2 from the germline V gene are MGHRA and YSYEKL. This CDR3 contains 16 residues. Losses at the gene ends were 1 base for V and 1 base for J; bases not matched to a gene: 3.

The V gene is TRBV7-2, the J gene TRBJ2-2; TRBD1 matches 9 bases. Germline trimming cut 0 bases from V and 6 bases from J; bases unmatched to any gene: 8. CDR1 is SGHTA, CDR2 FQGNSA, per germline. CDR3 length: 17 residues. This CDR3 is CASSLAKGQGESGELFF. Written as DNA, the CDR3 is TGTGCCAGCAGCTTAGCAAAGGGACAGGGAGAATCCGGGGAGCTGTTTTTT.

V is TRBV30 and J is TRBJ2-7; D is perhaps TRBD1 (7 bases). CDR3 size: 13 residues. Deletions cut 3 bases from V and 2 bases from J, with 11 bases between. The V gene's germline CDR1 is GTSNPN and CDR2 SVGIG (reference sequence). CDR3 bases: TGTGCCTGGAGGGAGGGGGCCGCCTACGAGCAGTACTTC. Encoded protein: CAWREGAAYEQYF.

The V and J genes are TRBV5-4 and TRBJ2-7; possible D gene TRBD1, 6 bases. The germline V gene encodes CDR1 SGHNT and CDR2 YYREEE (reference sequence). Trimming took off 5 bases at V and 0 bases at J, with 15 bases between the two ends. The CDR3 is made up of 15 amino acids. The DNA for the CDR3 is TGTGCCAGCAGGGAAACGGACAGACCCTCCTACGAGCAGTACTTC. Its protein is CASRETDRPSYEQYF.

The rearrangement links TRBV11-3 to TRBJ2-2; 9 bases are shared with TRBD2. The CDR3 has 17 residues. V gave up 4 bases and J gave up 2 bases; unmatched junction bases: 8. Germline V gene data show CDR1 as SGHNT and CDR2 as YENEEA. The DNA for the CDR3 is TGTGCCAGCAGCTCCCCCAGCGGGGGGCCTAACACCGGGGAGCTGTTTTTT. This sequence encodes CASSSPSGGPNTGELFF.

This clone was picked up one time. The rearrangement links TRBV18 to TRBJ2-7; a weak D match, TRBD1 (5 bases). CDR3 length: 14 amino acids. V was cut by 3 bases and J by 5 bases, with 14 bases left in between. The germline V gene has CDR1 KGHSH and CDR2 LQKENI. CDR3 sequence (DNA): TGTGCCAGCTCACCGTACCAGGGTTGGCACGAGCAGTACTTC. Residues: CASSPYQGWHEQYF.

V and J are TRBV6-6 and TRBJ1-4; D is possibly TRBD1 (6 bases). Germline V gene sequence: CDR1 MNHNY, CDR2 SVGAGI (reference sequence). The V end was cut by 2 bases, the J end by 5 bases, with 6 bases between. This CDR3 comprises 13 residues. CDR3 DNA sequence: TGTGCCAGCAGTTACAGGGGGAATGAAAAACTGTTTTTT. Encoded protein: CASSYRGNEKLFF.

The chain carries TRBV27 and TRBJ1-1, with TRBD1 as a possible D gene (6 bases). CDR3 length: 14 residues. CDR1 is MNHEY and CDR2 is SMNVEV in the germline V gene (reference sequence). The V and J ends lost 3 bases and 1 base respectively, with 9 bases between them. Here the CDR3 DNA reads TGTGCCAGCAGTTTTCGGGGACAGAACACTGAAGCTTTCTTT. Its translation: CASSFRGQNTEAFF.

This chain connects TRBV6-6 to TRBJ2-1, with 15 bases lining up with TRBD2. Germline CDR1 is MNHNY and CDR2 is SVGAGI (reference sequence). CDR3 length: 16 amino acids. V lost 6 bases and J lost 6; bases outside the gene matches: 6. The CDR3 coding sequence is TGTGCCAGCAGCGATAGGGGACTAGCGGGGGGCAATGAGCAGTTCTTC. This sequence encodes CASSDRGLAGGNEQFF.

In its sample, this clone was seen a few times. This chain connects TRBV5-1 to TRBJ1-5; 11 bases align to TRBD1. The CDR3 is 14 residues long. V dropped 3 bases and J dropped 7; count of bases not matched to a gene: 3. CDR1 and CDR2 from the germline V gene are SGHRS and YFSETQ. The CDR3 DNA follows: TGCGCCAGCAGCTCAGGGACAGGGGGGCAGCCCCAGCATTTT. Protein product: CASSSGTGGQPQHF. Looking up the rest from reference TRBV5-1 and TRBJ1-5 gives the full variable domain: KAGVTQTPRYLIKTRGQQVTLSCSPISGHRSVSWYQQTPGQGLQFLFEYFSETQRNKGNFPGRFSGRQFSNSRSEMNVSTLELGDSALYLCASSSGTGGQPQHFGDGTRLSIL.

The rearrangement uses TRBV10-2 and TRBJ2-4; D possibly corresponds to TRBD2 (6 bases). From germline, CDR1 is WSHSY and CDR2 SAAADI. V was pared by 2 bases and J by 6 bases, with 11 bases between. CDR3 length equals 14 residues. The DNA of the CDR3 is TGCGCCAGCAGTGAGGGCGGGGACCTAAACATTCAGTACTTC. The encoded protein is CASSEGGDLNIQYF.

The CDR3 sequence: CSVRTGGNTGELFF. In DNA form, the CDR3 reads TGCAGCGTCCGGACAGGGGGCAATACCGGGGAGCTGTTTTTT. This chain uses TRBV29-1 with TRBJ2-2; 11 positions agree with TRBD1. CDR1 SQVTM and CDR2 ANQGSEA come from the germline V gene. V dropped 6 bases and J dropped 5; count of bases not matched to a gene: 5. This CDR3 contains 14 residues.

This chain connects TRBV19 to TRBJ1-2; 7 positions agree with TRBD1. V was pared by 5 bases and J by 6 bases, with 3 bases of the junction left unmatched. The CDR3 contains 12 residues. Germline-derived CDR1 and CDR2 are LNHDA and SQIVND (reference sequence). CDR3 coding DNA: TGTGCCAGTAGTTTTACAGGGGATGGCTACACCTTC. Encoded protein: CASSFTGDGYTF. The full variable domain, rest sourced from reference TRBV19 and TRBJ1-2, is DGGITQSPKYLFRKEGQNVTLSCEQNLNHDAMYWYRQDPGQGLRLIYYSQIVNDFQKGDIAEGYSVSREKKESFPLTVTSAQKNPTAFYLCASSFTGDGYTFGSGTRLTVV.

The J gene is TRBJ2-2, the V gene TRBV6-1, with D possibly TRBD2 on 8 matching bases. The V gene lost 10 bases and the J gene lost 6 bases, with 18 bases spanning the gap. Germline V CDR1 and CDR2: MNHNS, SASEGT. The CDR3 consists of 14 residues. CDR3 DNA: TGTGCCATAAGACAGGGCGGGAGGTCCGGGGAGCTGTTTTTT. Amino acid sequence: CAIRQGGRSGELFF.

The V and J genes are TRBV7-2 and TRBJ2-1; 7 bases match TRBD2. The V gene end was trimmed by 5 bases and the J gene end by 10 bases; junction bases not matched to a gene: 8. CDR3 size: 13 residues. Germline CDR1 is SGHTA and CDR2 is FQGNSA. This CDR3 is CASSTGRIWEQFF. CDR3 DNA: TGTGCCAGCAGCACCGGGAGGATTTGGGAGCAGTTCTTC.

This clone was recorded a few times. The gene calls are TRBV5-8 and TRBJ1-2; TRBD1 agrees at 7 bases. Unmatched junction bases numbered 8, after V lost 3 bases and J lost 6 bases. CDR1 is SGHTS, CDR2 YDEGEE, per germline. The CDR3 totals 14 residues. CDR3 coding DNA: TGTGCCAGCAGCTCAAATCCCGGGACAGATGGCTACACCTTC. It yields the protein CASSSNPGTDGYTF.

The V and J genes are TRBV9 and TRBJ2-2, with 7 bases that match TRBD1. The CDR3 runs to 14 residues. In germline, CDR1 is SGDLS, CDR2 YYNGEE. V shed 6 bases, J shed 2 bases, and the junction held 4 bases outside the gene matches. The CDR3, as DNA: TGTGCCAGCACGGACAGGTTAAACACCGGGGAGCTGTTTTTT. This encodes CASTDRLNTGELFF.

This clone is a singleton in its sample. The chain recombines TRBV21-1 with TRBJ2-7; the D call in the table, TRBD2, was not verified against the DNA. TRBV21-1 is a pseudogene segment. The CDR3 runs to 16 residues. In nucleotides, the CDR3 is TGTGCCAGCAGCGACTTAGCGGGGGGGGACACCTACGAGCAGTACTTC. Protein sequence: CASSDLAGGDTYEQYF.

V and J are TRBV14 and TRBJ2-7; a weak D match, TRBD2 (6 bases). Germline CDR1 reads SGHDN; CDR2 reads FVKESK. V dropped 4 bases and J dropped 2 bases, with 18 bases sitting between them. The CDR3 consists of 16 residues. The CDR3 DNA follows: TGTGCCAGCAGCCTGAAGTTCGGGACTGATCCCTACGAGCAGTACTTC. Its translation is CASSLKFGTDPYEQYF.